Following are 29 T cell receptor beta chains from one sample sequenced in a study of type 1 regulatory T cells. TCRdb reprocessed the reads via MiXCR and lists one record per CDR3 protein. The sample records 88,000 or so distinct CDR3 sequences, around a third being singletons. Sequencing input: CD4+ T cells, either the whole sample or a sorted fraction (not recorded which). Source of these receptors: a human donor in good health.

This chain joins TRBV10-1 and TRBJ2-5; 12 nucleotides line up with TRBD2. Trimming at V came to 4 bases and at J to 5 bases, leaving 5 bases not matched to a gene. The CDR3 totals 15 residues. Germline V lookup: CDR1 WNHNN, CDR2 SYGVQD (reference sequence). The CDR3, as DNA: TGCGCCAGCAGTGGACTAGCGGGAGAGGGGGAGACCCAGTACTTC. As protein: CASSGLAGEGETQYF.

The chain uses TRBV25-1 and TRBJ2-7; D not resolved. The germline V gene has CDR1 MGHDK and CDR2 SYGVNS. The germline V and J ends were trimmed by 6 bases and 4 bases, with 16 bases remaining between them. This CDR3 has 14 residues. The CDR3 DNA is TGTGCCAGCAGGGGCGCCATCGATAGGTACGAGCAGTACTTC. Amino acid sequence: CASRGAIDRYEQYF.

This chain joins TRBV10-3 and TRBJ2-2, with TRBD2 matching over 9 bases. CDR1 is ENHRY and CDR2 is SYGVKD in the germline V gene. V trimming: 0 bases; J trimming: 0 bases; junction bases outside the gene matches: 5. The CDR3 loop spans 18 amino acids. In DNA, the CDR3 is TGTGCCATCAGTGAGTCGGTCGCGGGGGGGCCGAACACCGGGGAGCTGTTTTTT. Translated: CAISESVAGGPNTGELFF.

This clonotype occurred a few times. The chain carries TRBV11-2 and TRBJ2-3, with D unresolved. Per germline, CDR1 SGHAT and CDR2 FQNNGV. The CDR3 sequence is 14 residues long. The V and J ends lost 1 base and 2 bases respectively, with 7 bases between them. Written as DNA, the CDR3 is TGTGCCAGCAGCTTAGGGTTGGACACAGATACGCAGTATTTT. Amino acids: CASSLGLDTDTQYF.

The rearrangement joins TRBV20-1 to TRBJ2-2, with D tentatively TRBD1 or TRBD2 (5 bases each). Germline V lookup: CDR1 DFQATT, CDR2 SNEGSKA (reference sequence). The CDR3 length is 18 residues. V was clipped by 5 bases and J by 3 bases, with 25 bases between them. CDR3 sequence: CSAGPQVRRPRDTGELFF. The DNA of the CDR3 is TGCAGTGCTGGACCACAGGTTCGGCGCCCGAGGGACACCGGGGAGCTGTTTTTT.

This sequence joins TRBV18 and TRBJ2-1; no clear D gene. Germline CDR1 and CDR2: KGHSH and LQKENI. CDR3 length: 13 amino acids. Trimming pared 1 base from V and 5 bases from J, leaving 6 bases between. The CDR3 loop reads CASSPLSDNEQFF. DNA of the CDR3: TGTGCCAGCTCACCACTGTCAGACAATGAGCAGTTCTTC.

This clonotype was detected a few times. V is TRBV6-5 and J is TRBJ2-1; 14 positions match TRBD2. V trimming: 6 bases; J trimming: 2 bases; junction bases outside the gene matches: 12. The CDR3 length is 19 residues. The germline gives CDR1 MNHEY, CDR2 SVGAGI. Written as DNA, the CDR3 is TGTGCCAGCAGCCGACTAGCGGGAGGGCCAAGTCTTGCCTACAATGAGCAGTTCTTC. Translated, it gives CASSRLAGGPSLAYNEQFF.

The chain recombines TRBV15 with TRBJ2-1; 11 bases are shared with TRBD2. CDR3 length: 17 residues. Germline V gene data show CDR1 as LNHNV and CDR2 as YYDKDF (reference sequence). The V gene end was trimmed by 3 bases and the J gene end by 5 bases; junction bases not matched to a gene: 9. DNA of the CDR3: TGTGCCACCAGCAGGGTTAGCGGGAGGGCCGTACACAATGAGCAGTTCTTC. Translation gives CATSRVSGRAVHNEQFF.

The chain employs TRBV6-1 and TRBJ1-6, with D perhaps TRBD1 (5 bases). V lost 4 bases, J lost 6 bases, and 13 bases lay in between. The germline CDR1 and CDR2 sequences are MNHNS and SASEGT. This CDR3 region has 15 residues. Here the CDR3 DNA reads TGTGCCAGCAGTGTCCGGGACCAGGGTAATTCACCCCTCCACTTT. Amino acid sequence: CASSVRDQGNSPLHF.

The sample holds a few counts of this clonotype. The V gene is TRBV9, the J gene TRBJ1-1; a possible D gene is TRBD1 (5 bases). CDR3 length: 13 residues. V lost 3 bases, J lost 0 bases, and 6 bases lay in between. Germline V lookup: CDR1 SGDLS, CDR2 YYNGEE. The CDR3 here is CASSATVNTEAFF. The CDR3 nucleotides read TGTGCCAGCAGCGCGACAGTGAACACTGAAGCTTTCTTT.

This clonotype was counted between two and nine times. The V call is TRBV6-1, the J call TRBJ2-2; no clear D gene. CDR1 is MNHNS, CDR2 SASEGT, per germline. CDR3 length: 18 amino acids. V lost 4 bases to trimming and J lost 3 bases, with 21 bases between them. CDR3 nucleotide sequence: TGTGCCAGCAGTGCTCACGCGAACCCCCGAGTTTACACCGGGGAGCTGTTTTTT. Translation: CASSAHANPRVYTGELFF.

The V gene is TRBV14, the J gene TRBJ1-1, with D tentatively TRBD1 (5 bases). Trimming cost V 4 bases and J 4 bases, with 16 bases left between them. The CDR3 is made up of 15 amino acids. Germline CDR1 reads SGHDN; CDR2 reads FVKESK. Written as DNA, the CDR3 is TGTGCCAGCAGCCGAGACACGGGGGGAGGCACTGAAGCTTTCTTT. Amino acid sequence: CASSRDTGGGTEAFF.

Turning to this clonotype: One end of the junction fails to match germline, which may point to a read error. The gene calls are TRBV10-3 and TRBJ2-7, with D possibly TRBD1 on 6 matching bases. The CDR3 is 14 amino acids. Germline V gives CDR1 ENHRY, CDR2 SYGVKD. CDR3 bases: TGTGCCATCAGTATGGGACACCAGGCTTACGAGCGGTACTTC. It codes for CAISMGHQAYERYF.

Only a few counts were recorded for this clonotype. The gene calls are TRBV19 and TRBJ2-3; D may be TRBD1 (5 bases). The V gene lost 11 bases and the J gene lost 6 bases, with 6 bases spanning the gap. The CDR3 totals 9 residues. Germline lookup yields CDR1 LNHDA and CDR2 SQIVND (reference sequence). CDR3 sequence reads: CASGDTQYF. CDR3 nucleotide sequence: TGTGCCTCAGGGGATACGCAGTATTTT.

This clonotype has at least ten counts. The V call is TRBV27, the J call TRBJ2-4; the match to TRBD1 covers 7 bases. CDR3 size: 17 residues. The germline CDR1 and CDR2 sequences are MNHEY and SMNVEV (reference sequence). Trimming cost V 6 bases and J 1 base; bases outside gene matches: 12. CDR3 amino acids: CASRSLRGPWAKNIQYF. The CDR3 coding sequence is TGTGCCAGCAGGTCCCTTAGGGGGCCGTGGGCCAAAAACATTCAGTACTTC.

The CDR3 nucleotides read TGTGCCAGCAGAAAACGACAGGGTGACACCGGGGAGCTGTTTTTT. Its protein product is CASRKRQGDTGELFF. This chain connects TRBV28 to TRBJ2-2; 7 bases match TRBD1. Germline assignment: CDR1 MDHEN and CDR2 SYDVKM. The CDR3 extends over 15 amino acids. Losses at the gene ends were 6 bases for V and 3 bases for J; bases not matched to a gene: 7.

This clonotype was detected only a few times. The chain combines TRBV20-1 with TRBJ2-7; D gene ambiguous. The ends were cut back, 6 bases at V and 10 bases at J, with 25 bases in the middle. The CDR3 length is 14 residues. Per germline, CDR1 DFQATT and CDR2 SNEGSKA (reference sequence). CDR3 sequence (DNA): TGCAGTGCCCCCCGCCCAGCCACAACCAAACCCCAGTACTTC. Its translation is CSAPRPATTKPQYF.

The chain couples TRBV7-8 to TRBJ2-5; 11 nucleotides align to TRBD2. From germline, CDR1 is SGHVS and CDR2 FQNEAQ. Trimming at V came to 5 bases and at J to 2 bases, leaving 10 bases not matched to a gene. The CDR3 is 17 amino acids. The CDR3 DNA is TGTGCCAGCAGCGAACCGGGACTAGCGGCCAATCAAGAGACCCAGTACTTC. Its protein product is CASSEPGLAANQETQYF.

The CDR3 DNA reads as TGTGCCAGTAGTTCAACAGGGCGTGATGAAAAACTGTTTTTT. Encoded protein: CASSSTGRDEKLFF. J is TRBJ1-4 and V is TRBV19, with D tentatively TRBD1 (6 bases). The CDR3 is 14 residues long. V dropped 5 bases and J dropped 6 bases, with 13 bases sitting between them. The germline V gene encodes CDR1 LNHDA and CDR2 SQIVND (reference sequence).

The chain carries TRBV5-1 and TRBJ1-2; D not certain. Germline V CDR1 and CDR2: SGHRS, YFSETQ. CDR3 length: 12 residues. V gave up 4 bases and J gave up 7 bases, with 11 bases separating them. The CDR3 sequence is CASSASRSGYTF. CDR3 bases: TGCGCCAGCAGCGCATCCCGGAGTGGCTACACCTTC.

The chain recombines TRBV24-1 with TRBJ2-7; TRBD2 aligns across 8 bases. Germline CDR1 is KGHDR and CDR2 is SFDVKD. This CDR3 comprises 15 residues. V trimming: 4 bases; J trimming: 5 bases; junction bases outside the gene matches: 9. CDR3 amino acids: CATSDPGREGHEQYF. In DNA form, the CDR3 reads TGTGCCACCAGTGACCCCGGCCGGGAGGGCCACGAGCAGTACTTC.

This clonotype was seen a handful of times. This sequence joins TRBV6-5 and TRBJ2-7; TRBD2 is a possible D gene (5 bases). Trimming shortened V by 6 bases and J by 2 bases, and 20 bases separated the two germline ends. CDR3 length: 16 amino acids. The germline V gene encodes CDR1 MNHEY and CDR2 SVGAGI. The CDR3 spells CASRTLPGSVAYEQYF. The CDR3 DNA is TGTGCCAGCAGAACCCTCCCGGGGAGTGTTGCCTACGAGCAGTACTTC.

The rearrangement uses TRBV29-1 and TRBJ2-3; D gene ambiguous. Trimming removed 0 bases at V and 3 bases at J, with 4 bases between. CDR1 and CDR2 from the germline V gene are SQVTM and ANQGSEA. This CDR3 spans 12 amino acids. In DNA, the CDR3 is TGCAGCGTTGAAGATAAAACAGATACGCAGTATTTT. Translation: CSVEDKTDTQYF.

The gene calls are TRBV28 and TRBJ2-5, with D unresolved. Germline CDR1 reads MDHEN; CDR2 reads SYDVKM. V was shortened by 3 bases and J by 5 bases, with 7 bases between the two germline ends. The CDR3 runs 12 residues. The CDR3 sequence: CASSFGMETQYF. In DNA, the CDR3 is TGTGCCAGCAGTTTTGGGATGGAGACCCAGTACTTC.

This clonotype was detected a few times. The chain combines TRBV5-1 with TRBJ2-1; 7 nucleotides match TRBD1. This CDR3 has 16 amino acids. Germline V gene lookup returns CDR1 SGHRS and CDR2 YFSETQ. V dropped 3 bases and J dropped 1; count of bases not matched to a gene: 7. Here the CDR3 reads CASSSTGAPSYNEQFF. CDR3 sequence (DNA): TGCGCCAGCAGCTCTACAGGGGCCCCATCCTACAATGAGCAGTTCTTC.

A few counts support this clonotype. The chain has TRBV19 and TRBJ2-7; 11 nucleotides align to TRBD2. The CDR3 length is 16 residues. The junction had 14 bases not matched to a gene; V was cut back by 6 bases and J by 7 bases. CDR1 is LNHDA, CDR2 SQIVND, per germline (reference sequence). The CDR3 here is CASSGLAGDVTGEQYF. DNA of the CDR3: TGTGCCAGTAGCGGACTAGCGGGTGACGTTACGGGGGAGCAGTACTTC.

CDR3 residues: CASSQEARNTGELFF. Written as DNA, the CDR3 is TGTGCCAGCAGCCAAGAGGCACGGAACACCGGGGAGCTGTTTTTT. V and J are TRBV14 and TRBJ2-2; D ambiguous. V shed 0 bases and J shed 1 base, with 6 bases lying between them. CDR3 length: 15 amino acids. Germline CDR1 is SGHDN and CDR2 is FVKESK.

The V call is TRBV30, the J call TRBJ2-7; possible D gene TRBD2, 6 bases. The V and J ends lost 0 bases and 4 bases respectively, with 7 bases between them. Germline V gene data show CDR1 as GTSNPN and CDR2 as SVGIG (reference sequence). The CDR3 is made up of 12 amino acids. The CDR3 DNA reads TGTGCCTGGAGTGTACGGGGGTACGAGCAGTACTTC. This gives the protein CAWSVRGYEQYF.

This sequence joins TRBV5-4 and TRBJ1-2; D ambiguous. CDR1 SGHNT and CDR2 YYREEE come from the germline V gene (reference sequence). Trimming took off 5 bases at V and 7 bases at J, with 12 bases between the two ends. This CDR3 has 12 residues. The CDR3 sequence: CASSTENVGYTF. The CDR3 nucleotides are TGTGCCAGCAGTACCGAGAATGTTGGCTACACCTTC.